This is a list of T cell receptor beta chains from one sample in a study of cytomegalovirus exposure and HLA in healthy donors. Sequencing used immunoSEQ multiplex PCR; TCRdb keeps in-frame clones, though not all of them. Among a few hundred thousand clones listed, approximately 86% were seen once. Sequencing input: PBMCs. These receptors came from a man under 40 in good health and CMV-seronegative. The CDR3 runs from the conserved cysteine through the conserved F or W. Fields, in order: D gene, V gene, J gene, clone size, CDR3 protein, CDR3 DNA. A D gene is named only where the DNA matches it firmly. A clone size is listed for some rows: how often the clone was seen (once, few, many), or a class if it is expanded.

-	TRBV2	TRBJ1-4	-	CASQAGLPSTNEKLFF	TGTGCCAGCCAAGCGGGGCTACCCAGCACTAATGAAAAACTGTTTTTT
-	TRBV11-3	TRBJ1-4	-	CASSLVPGGKLFF	TGTGCCAGCAGCTTAGTACCGGGTGGGAAACTGTTTTTT
TRBD1	TRBV5-6	TRBJ1-6	-	CASSLGGTVRSPLHF	TGTGCCAGCAGCTTGGGGGGGACAGTGAGATCACCCCTCCACTTT
-	TRBV10-3	TRBJ2-1	-	CAISEPRGSYNEQFF	TGTGCCATCAGTGAACCTCGGGGATCCTACAATGAGCAGTTCTTC
-	TRBV9	TRBJ2-7	-	CASSVGQRSYEQYF	TGTGCCAGCAGCGTAGGACAGAGGTCCTACGAGCAGTACTTC
-	TRBV7-7	TRBJ2-5	-	CASSLAGSEETQYF	TGTGCCAGCAGCTTAGCGGGTAGCGAGGAGACCCAGTACTTC
TRBD2	TRBV7-2	TRBJ2-7	-	CASSFPRLAGASYEQYF	TGTGCCAGCAGCTTTCCAAGACTAGCGGGGGCCTCCTACGAGCAGTACTTC
TRBD1	TRBV25-1	TRBJ1-2	-	CASSETRDRVGYGYTF	TGTGCCAGCAGTGAGACCCGGGACAGGGTTGGCTATGGCTACACCTTC
TRBD2	TRBV7-2	TRBJ2-1	-	CASSSVAGVYNEQFF	TGTGCCAGCAGCTCTGTAGCGGGGGTTTACAATGAGCAGTTCTTC
-	TRBV5-4	TRBJ1-2	many	CAKPGGEPYTF	TGTGCCAAACCGGGGGGCGAACCCTACACCTTC
-	TRBV7-8	TRBJ2-7	once	CASSLGVAALYEQYF	TGTGCCAGCAGCTTAGGGGTAGCTGCACTGTACGAGCAGTACTTC
-	TRBV28	TRBJ2-3	-	CASSSDTYEYF	TGTGCCAGCAGTTCGGACACGTATGAGTATTTT
TRBD2	TRBV6-4	TRBJ2-7	-	CASSLEASGGPYEQYF	TGTGCCAGCAGTTTGGAAGCTAGCGGGGGACCCTACGAGCAGTACTTC
TRBD1	TRBV25-1	TRBJ1-5	-	CASSGQGAQPQHF	TGTGCCAGCAGTGGACAGGGGGCTCAGCCCCAGCATTTT
-	TRBV5-5	TRBJ2-7	once	CASSLSPIIDFHEQYF	TGTGCCAGCAGCTTGAGTCCTATCATCGACTTCCACGAGCAGTACTTC
-	TRBV5-1	TRBJ1-2	-	CASSLAWRDGYTF	TGCGCCAGCAGCTTGGCCTGGAGAGATGGCTACACCTTC
TRBD1	TRBV2	TRBJ2-7	-	CASSETTGTVMYEQYF	TGTGCCAGCAGTGAAACAACAGGGACAGTCATGTACGAGCAGTACTTC
TRBD1	TRBV5-8	TRBJ2-2	-	CASSLPPGTGDSNTGELFF	TGTGCCAGCAGCCTGCCCCCCGGGACAGGGGACTCGAACACCGGGGAGCTGTTTTTT
-	TRBV5-4	TRBJ1-5	-	CASSLAGAGQPQHF	TGTGCCAGCAGCTTAGCAGGGGCTGGGCAGCCCCAGCATTTT
TRBD1	TRBV7-6	TRBJ1-1	-	CASSLRDRSNTEAFF	TGTGCCAGCAGCTTAAGGGACAGGTCGAACACTGAAGCTTTCTTT
-	TRBV5-4	TRBJ2-7	once	CASSLAGSSYEQYF	TGTGCCAGCAGCTTGGCCGGGAGCTCCTACGAGCAGTACTTC
TRBD1	TRBV29-1	TRBJ2-1	-	CSVYGTVPYEQFF	TGCAGCGTTTACGGGACAGTGCCCTATGAGCAGTTCTTC
-	TRBV2	TRBJ1-5	-	CATSLSGGSNQPQHF	TGTGCCACCTCGCTTAGCGGCGGGAGCAATCAGCCCCAGCATTTT
-	TRBV5-1	TRBJ1-6	-	CASSLGPNNSPLHF	TGCGCCAGCAGCTTGGGGCCGAATAATTCACCCCTCCACTTT
-	TRBV6-5	TRBJ2-7	-	CASSSGDNPYEQYF	TGTGCCAGCAGTTCCGGGGACAATCCCTACGAGCAGTACTTC
TRBD2	TRBV4-1	TRBJ2-3	once	CASSPGLAFRTDTQYF	TGCGCCAGCAGCCCGGGACTAGCGTTTCGCACAGATACGCAGTATTTT
-	TRBV11-2	TRBJ2-1	-	CASSPEQIYNEQFF	TGTGCCAGCAGCCCTGAACAGATATACAATGAGCAGTTCTTC
-	TRBV25-1	TRBJ2-1	-	CASSGWGTYNEQFF	TGTGCCAGCAGTGGTTGGGGCACCTACAATGAGCAGTTCTTC